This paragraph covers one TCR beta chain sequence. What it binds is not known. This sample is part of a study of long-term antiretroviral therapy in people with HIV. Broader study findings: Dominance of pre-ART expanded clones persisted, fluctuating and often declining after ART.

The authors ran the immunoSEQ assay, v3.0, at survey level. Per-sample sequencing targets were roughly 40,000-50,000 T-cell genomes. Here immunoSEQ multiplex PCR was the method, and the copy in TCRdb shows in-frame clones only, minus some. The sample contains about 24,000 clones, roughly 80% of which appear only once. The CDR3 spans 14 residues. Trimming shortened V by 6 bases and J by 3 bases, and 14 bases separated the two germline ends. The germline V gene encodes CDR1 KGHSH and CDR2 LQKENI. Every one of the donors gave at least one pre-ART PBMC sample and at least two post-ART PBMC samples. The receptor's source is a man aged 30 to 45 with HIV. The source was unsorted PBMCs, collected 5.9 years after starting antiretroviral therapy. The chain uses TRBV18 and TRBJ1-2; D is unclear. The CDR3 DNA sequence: TGTGCCAGCTCGGGCCTCGAAAGTCACTATGGCTACACCTTC. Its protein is CASSGLESHYGYTF. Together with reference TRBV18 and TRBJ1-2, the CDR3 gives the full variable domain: NAGVMQNPRHLVRRRGQEARLRCSPMKGHSHVYWYRQLPEEGLKFMVYLQKENIIDESGMPKERFSAEFPKEGPSILRIQQVVRGDSAAYFCASSGLESHYGYTFGSGTRLTVV.